This TCR beta chain emerged from a study of T cell responses to AZD1222 COVID-19 vaccine. The trim removed 10 bases at V and 8 bases at J, leaving 6 bases unmatched. CDR3 length: 12 amino acids. CDR1 is MNHEY and CDR2 is SVGAGI in the germline V gene. The table came from immunoSEQ multiplex PCR; TCRdb's copy has only in-frame clones and leaves some out. Of about 160,000 clones in the sample, under 95% are singletons; the top ten hold roughly 0.98%. Analysis merged second doses at about 4 or about 12 weeks. This clone was seen just once. Sequences were derived from peripheral blood, sampled 28 days after the second AZD1222 dose. The clonotype originates from an adult who received the AZD1222 COVID-19 vaccine. This chain uses TRBV6-5 with TRBJ1-4, with TRBD1 matching 8 bases. CDR3 coding DNA: TGTGCCACACAGGGGGGGGGAGAAAAACTGTTTTTT. This codes for CATQGGGEKLFF.